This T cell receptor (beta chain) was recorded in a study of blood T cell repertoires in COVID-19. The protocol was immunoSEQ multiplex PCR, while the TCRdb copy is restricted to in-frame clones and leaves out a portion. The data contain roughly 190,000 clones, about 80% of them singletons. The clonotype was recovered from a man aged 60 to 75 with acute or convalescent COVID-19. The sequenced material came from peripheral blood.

The CDR3 loop reads CASSVTGVEQYF. CDR3 nucleotide sequence: TGTGCCAGCAGCGTGACAGGGGTCGAGCAGTACTTC. J is TRBJ2-7 and V is TRBV9; TRBD1 aligns across 8 bases. The germline V gene encodes CDR1 SGDLS and CDR2 YYNGEE. The junction had 1 base not matched to a gene; V was cut back by 2 bases and J by 6 bases. This CDR3 spans 12 amino acids.